A selection of T cell receptor beta chains follows, all from one sample in a study of T cells in lung cancer brain metastases. Using immunoSEQ multiplex PCR, the repertoire was profiled, and TCRdb retains in-frame clones only, with some absent. This table holds about 5,600 clones, around four fifths found once. Sequenced sample: tumor tissue from a brain metastasis. These TCRs come from a man over 45 with non-small cell lung cancer that had spread to the brain. The CDR3 runs from the conserved cysteine through the conserved F or W. D genes are given only for firm matches. The listing skips clone size in some rows; elsewhere it reads once, few, many or a size class.

j_gene	abundance	v_gene	d_gene	CDR3aa	CDR3nt
TRBJ2-2	.	TRBV7-8	.	CASSLYSSNTGELFF	TGTGCCAGCAGCTTATACTCAAGTAACACCGGGGAGCTGTTTTTT
TRBJ1-6	.	TRBV4-1	TRBD1	CASSQETGAYSPLHF	TGCGCCAGCAGCCAAGAGACAGGGGCCTATTCACCCCTCCACTTT
TRBJ2-3	.	TRBV7-2	TRBD1	CASSRDRGSDTQYF	TGTGCCAGCAGCCGGGACAGGGGATCAGATACGCAGTATTTT
TRBJ1-1	once	TRBV14	.	CASSRTEGSSAFF	TGTGCCAGCAGCCGTACGGAGGGAAGCTCGGCTTTCTTT
TRBJ1-2	few	TRBV6-4	.	CASSDWNKGVMNGYTF	TGTGCCAGCAGTGACTGGAATAAGGGGGTGATGAATGGCTACACCTTC
TRBJ1-6	few	TRBV9	.	CASNPTGTNSPLHF	TGTGCCAGCAACCCGACAGGCACAAATTCACCCCTCCACTTT
TRBJ2-1	.	TRBV7-7	.	CASSTAHGPDNEQFF	TGTGCTAGCAGCACAGCCCACGGACCGGACAATGAGCAGTTCTTC
TRBJ2-3	.	TRBV6-5	.	CASSFQQGDTQYF	TGTGCCAGCAGTTTCCAACAGGGAGATACGCAGTATTTT
TRBJ2-3	once	TRBV5-1	TRBD1	CASSSTGQLTNTQYF	TGCGCCAGCAGCTCCACGGGACAGCTCACAAATACGCAGTATTTT
TRBJ2-7	.	TRBV2	.	CASSEEGISYEQYF	TGTGCCAGCAGTGAAGAGGGTATCTCCTACGAGCAGTACTTC
TRBJ1-6	.	TRBV25-1	.	CASRLGTGNLKSPLHF	TGTGCCAGCAGACTGGGAACAGGGAATCTTAAATCACCCCTCCACTTT
TRBJ1-1	.	TRBV5-4	.	CASSLHPGEAFF	TGTGCCAGCAGCTTGCACCCAGGGGAAGCTTTCTTT
TRBJ1-4	.	TRBV6-6	.	CASRPTASNEKLFF	TGTGCCAGCAGACCGACGGCCTCTAATGAAAAACTGTTTTTT
TRBJ1-6	.	TRBV7-2	.	CASSLGQGSSPLHF	TGTGCCAGCAGCTTGGGTCAGGGATCCTCACCCCTCCACTTT
TRBJ2-7	.	TRBV5-1	.	CASSLELVRERGKQYF	TGCGCCAGCAGCTTGGAGCTGGTTAGGGAGAGGGGCAAGCAGTACTTC
TRBJ2-5	.	TRBV27	.	CASSFQGTGQETQYF	TGTGCCAGCAGTTTTCAAGGAACAGGTCAAGAGACCCAGTACTTC
TRBJ2-1	once	TRBV15	.	CATSRDRFGNEQFF	TGTGCCACCAGCAGAGATCGGTTTGGAAATGAGCAGTTCTTC
TRBJ2-3	.	TRBV30	TRBD1	CAWGGQIRGGTQYF	TGTGCCTGGGGGGGACAGATACGAGGCGGGACGCAGTATTTT
TRBJ2-3	few	TRBV27	TRBD1	CASRGQGRTDTQYF	TGTGCCAGCAGGGGACAGGGCCGCACAGATACGCAGTATTTT
TRBJ2-5	.	TRBV5-1	.	CASSQRPQGGLWETQYF	TGCGCCAGCAGCCAAAGACCACAGGGTGGGTTGTGGGAGACCCAGTACTTC
TRBJ2-1	.	TRBV4-1	.	CASSQEGTRNEQFF	TGCGCCAGCAGCCAAGAAGGTACCCGTAATGAGCAGTTCTTC
TRBJ1-5	.	TRBV5-5	TRBD1	CASSPGAGGRQPQHF	TGTGCCAGCAGCCCTGGGGCAGGGGGCAGGCAGCCCCAGCATTTT
TRBJ2-7	.	TRBV5-1	TRBD2	CASSLASGGALEQYF	TGCGCCAGCAGCTTGGCTAGCGGGGGGGCCCTCGAGCAGTACTTC
TRBJ1-5	.	TRBV7-2	TRBD1	CASSRDRDNQPQHF	TGTGCCAGCAGCCGGGACAGGGACAATCAGCCCCAGCATTTT
TRBJ1-1	.	TRBV9	.	CASSELTNTEAFF	TGTGCCAGCAGCGAACTGACGAACACTGAAGCTTTCTTT
TRBJ1-2	once	TRBV29-1	TRBD1	CSVEARETGDYGYTF	TGCAGCGTTGAAGCGCGTGAGACAGGGGACTATGGCTACACCTTC
TRBJ2-3	.	TRBV5-1	TRBD2	CASSTGTSVPTDTQYF	TGCGCCAGCAGCACCGGGACTAGCGTGCCCACAGATACGCAGTATTTT
TRBJ2-1	once	TRBV7-9	.	CASSSGYFNEQFF	TGTGCCAGCAGCTCTGGTTACTTCAATGAGCAGTTCTTC
TRBJ2-3	.	TRBV7-8	.	CASSLRGFGTDTQYF	TGTGCCAGCAGCTTAAGGGGGTTTGGCACAGATACGCAGTATTTT
TRBJ1-6	.	TRBV5-1	.	CASSLEPGSYNSPLHF	TGCGCCAGCAGCTTGGAACCAGGATCCTATAATTCACCCCTCCACTTT
TRBJ2-5	.	TRBV7-6	.	CASSSSDHRGTQYF	TGTGCCAGCAGCTCGTCCGACCACCGGGGCACCCAGTACTTC
TRBJ1-5	.	TRBV30	.	CAWSVYNQPQHF	TGTGCCTGGAGTGTATACAATCAGCCCCAGCATTTT
TRBJ2-5	few	TRBV2	TRBD2	CASSAPRLAGEEETQYF	TGTGCCAGCAGTGCACCACGACTAGCGGGGGAAGAAGAGACCCAGTACTTC